Each of the 10 T cell receptor beta chains below was sequenced from the same sample in a study of blood T cell repertoires in COVID-19. This table comes from immunoSEQ multiplex PCR, and its TCRdb copy is limited to in-frame clones, with some not included. The table lists a few hundred thousand clones, 70% to 90% of them singletons. The source material was peripheral blood. These TCRs come from a woman in her twenties or thirties with COVID-19, enrolled during active disease.

The gene calls are TRBV6-5 and TRBJ1-2; D might be TRBD1 (6 bases). V lost 3 bases, J lost 2 bases, and 10 bases lay in between. The CDR3 spans 14 residues. From germline, CDR1 is MNHEY and CDR2 SVGAGI. The CDR3 region is CASSYGGANYGYTF. Written as DNA, the CDR3 is TGTGCCAGCAGTTATGGGGGCGCAAACTATGGCTACACCTTC.

The chain employs TRBV15 and TRBJ1-1, with TRBD1 as a possible D gene (6 bases). V lost 11 bases to trimming and J lost 1 base, with 23 bases between them. CDR3 length equals 16 residues. The germline CDR1 and CDR2 sequences are LNHNV and YYDKDF (reference sequence). The CDR3 protein is CAARPRVRGGNTEAFF. The CDR3 DNA sequence: TGTGCCGCCCGACCCAGGGTGAGGGGGGGGAACACTGAAGCTTTCTTT.

The CDR3 loop reads CASSLDRGGNQPQHF. CDR3 sequence (DNA): TGTGCCAGCAGCCTGGACAGGGGTGGCAATCAGCCCCAGCATTTT. The V gene is TRBV11-2, the J gene TRBJ1-5, with 9 nucleotides matching TRBD1. CDR1 is SGHAT, CDR2 FQNNGV, per germline. This CDR3 spans 15 amino acids. V lost 5 bases and J lost 2; bases outside the gene matches: 4.

This chain links TRBV18 with TRBJ2-5; 11 bases map to TRBD2. The CDR3 length is 14 residues. V was pared by 5 bases and J by 3 bases, with 2 bases of the junction left unmatched. CDR1 and CDR2 from the germline V gene are KGHSH and LQKENI. The CDR3 sequence is CASSASGGKETQYF. CDR3 sequence (DNA): TGTGCCAGCTCAGCTAGCGGGGGGAAAGAGACCCAGTACTTC.

For the CDR3, the DNA is TGTGCCAGCAGCGTAACAGGGTCCCGGGGATACGAGCAGTACTTC. Its translation: CASSVTGSRGYEQYF. The chain joins TRBV9 to TRBJ2-7; TRBD1 might be the D (6 bases). The germline V gene has CDR1 SGDLS and CDR2 YYNGEE. This CDR3 has 15 residues. The V gene lost 1 base and the J gene lost 4 bases, with 15 bases spanning the gap.

The chain couples TRBV18 to TRBJ2-1; 10 bases match TRBD2. The CDR3 extends over 15 amino acids. Germline V gene data show CDR1 as KGHSH and CDR2 as LQKENI. V trimming: 4 bases; J trimming: 4 bases; junction bases outside the gene matches: 4. The CDR3 spells CASSRPGLAYNEQFF. CDR3 DNA sequence: TGTGCCAGCTCACGACCGGGACTAGCGTACAATGAGCAGTTCTTC. Supplemented by reference TRBV18 and TRBJ2-1, the full variable domain reads NAGVMQNPRHLVRRRGQEARLRCSPMKGHSHVYWYRQLPEEGLKFMVYLQKENIIDESGMPKERFSAEFPKEGPSILRIQQVVRGDSAAYFCASSRPGLAYNEQFFGPGTRLTVL.

The chain employs TRBV11-3 and TRBJ2-7, with TRBD2 as a possible D gene (7 bases). Germline CDR1 SGHNT, CDR2 YENEEA. V lost 0 bases to trimming and J lost 1 base, with 28 bases between them. The CDR3 totals 21 residues. Here the CDR3 reads CASSLDGTGTPSKAGSYEQYV. In nucleotides, the CDR3 is TGTGCCAGCAGCTTAGATGGGACCGGGACACCTTCTAAAGCGGGGTCCTACGAGCAGTACGTC.

The J gene is TRBJ2-7, the V gene TRBV11-2, with 10 bases identical to TRBD2. V shed 5 bases and J 6 bases; nucleotides not matched to a gene: 10. There are 15 residues in the CDR3. CDR1 SGHAT and CDR2 FQNNGV come from the germline V gene. CDR3 protein: CASSQRAGGPIEQYV. The CDR3, as DNA: TGTGCCAGCAGCCAAAGAGCGGGAGGGCCCATCGAGCAGTACGTC.

The chain links TRBV19 to TRBJ2-3; 7 bases map to TRBD2. This CDR3 region has 19 residues. Trimming took 4 bases from V and 2 from J; bases not matched to a gene: 18. Germline V gene lookup returns CDR1 LNHDA and CDR2 SQIVND (reference sequence). In DNA form, the CDR3 reads TGTGCCAGTAGTACGGACCCTCCGACCGGACTAGGCCTCACAGATACGCAGTATTTT. Protein: CASSTDPPTGLGLTDTQYF.

This chain uses TRBV7-8 with TRBJ1-3; 7 nucleotides match TRBD1. The CDR3 runs to 16 residues. Germline CDR1 is SGHVS and CDR2 is FQNEAQ. V gave up 4 bases and J gave up 0 bases; unmatched junction bases: 6. For the CDR3, the DNA is TGTGCCAGCAGCTCCACAGGGGCCAGCTCTGGAAACACCATATATTTT. As protein: CASSSTGASSGNTIYF.